Sequencing of this TCR beta chain was carried out in a study of human T cells and chemical hapten exposure. The time point here: patch test 3, about 24 weeks after DPC sensitization. Treatment indicated: therapeutic diphenylcyclopropenone sensitization with weekly scalp DPC. CDR1 and CDR2 (germline): DFQATT, SNEGSKA (reference sequence). Trimming took 6 bases from V and 0 from J, leaving 11 bases between them. There are 14 residues in the CDR3. This clonotype has a handful of counts. Separate cDNA molecules received unique molecular identifiers, which the library attached to them. TCRdb reprocessed the RACE reads via MiXCR and lists one record per CDR3 protein. The repertoire includes under 200,000 distinct CDR3 sequences, around a quarter of them detected once, and around 2.3% sits in the top ten.

The chain is built from TRBV20-1 and TRBJ1-4; D unresolved. The clonotype was recovered from a woman in her late teens or twenties with alopecia areata. Some clones in this sample may be carry-over from other donors' samples. The sample in question was whole blood, obtained in connection with sensitization to the hapten diphenylcyclopropenone (DPC). The DNA for the CDR3 is TGCAGTGCGGGCCAGGCCGCAACTAATGAAAAACTGTTTTTT. Translating gives CSAGQAATNEKLFF.